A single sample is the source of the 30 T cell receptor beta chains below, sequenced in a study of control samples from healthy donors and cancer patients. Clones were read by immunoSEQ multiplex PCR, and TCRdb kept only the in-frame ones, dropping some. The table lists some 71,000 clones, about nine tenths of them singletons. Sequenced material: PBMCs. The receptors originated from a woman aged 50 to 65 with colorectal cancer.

The CDR3 protein is CASSEALRGTEAFF. CDR3 DNA sequence: TGTGCCAGCAGTGAAGCGCTAAGGGGCACTGAAGCTTTCTTT. The chain couples TRBV6-1 to TRBJ1-1, with D possibly TRBD1 on 5 matching bases. Trimming removed 0 bases at V and 4 bases at J, with 9 bases between. Germline-derived CDR1 and CDR2 are MNHNS and SASEGT. CDR3 length: 14 residues.

CDR3 bases: TGTGCCAGCAGCCAAGCAGGGTACTCACCCCTCCACTTT. The encoded protein is CASSQAGYSPLHF. The rearrangement links TRBV3-1 (or the pseudogene TRBV3-2) to TRBJ1-6; maybe TRBD1 (5 bases). Trimming took 1 base from V and 10 from J, leaving 8 bases between them. Looked up from germline, CDR1 is LGHDT and CDR2 is YNNKEL (reference sequence). The CDR3 totals 13 residues.

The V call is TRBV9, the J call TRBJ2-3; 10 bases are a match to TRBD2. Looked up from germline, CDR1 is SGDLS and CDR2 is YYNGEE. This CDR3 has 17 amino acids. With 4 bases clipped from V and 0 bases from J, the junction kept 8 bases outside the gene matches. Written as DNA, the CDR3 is TGTGCCAGCAGCCTAACACCGACTAGCGGGAGCACAGATACGCAGTATTTT. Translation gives CASSLTPTSGSTDTQYF.

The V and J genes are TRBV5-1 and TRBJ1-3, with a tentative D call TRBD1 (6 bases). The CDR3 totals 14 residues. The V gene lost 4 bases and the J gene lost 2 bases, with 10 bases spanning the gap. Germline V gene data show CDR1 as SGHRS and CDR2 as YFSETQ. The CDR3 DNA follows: TGCGCCAGCAGCAGGGGGATAGCTGGAAACACCATATATTTT. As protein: CASSRGIAGNTIYF.

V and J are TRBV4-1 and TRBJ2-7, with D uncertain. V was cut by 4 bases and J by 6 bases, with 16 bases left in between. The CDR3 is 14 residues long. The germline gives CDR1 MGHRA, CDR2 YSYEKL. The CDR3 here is CASSPPGAPREQYF. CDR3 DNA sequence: TGCGCCAGCAGCCCTCCCGGAGCCCCCCGCGAGCAGTACTTC.

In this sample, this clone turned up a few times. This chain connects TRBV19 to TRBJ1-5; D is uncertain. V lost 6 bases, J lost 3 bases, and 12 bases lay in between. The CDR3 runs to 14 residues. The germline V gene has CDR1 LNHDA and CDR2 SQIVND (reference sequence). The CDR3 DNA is TGTGCCAGTAGCTCAACGGGGTTCAATCAGCCCCAGCATTTT. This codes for CASSSTGFNQPQHF.

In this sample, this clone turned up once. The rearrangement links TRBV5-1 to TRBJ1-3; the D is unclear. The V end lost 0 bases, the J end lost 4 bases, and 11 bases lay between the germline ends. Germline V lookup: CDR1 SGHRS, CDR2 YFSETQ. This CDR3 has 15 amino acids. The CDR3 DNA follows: TGCGCCAGCAGCTTGGCGGGCCAGTTAGGAAACACCATATATTTT. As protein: CASSLAGQLGNTIYF.

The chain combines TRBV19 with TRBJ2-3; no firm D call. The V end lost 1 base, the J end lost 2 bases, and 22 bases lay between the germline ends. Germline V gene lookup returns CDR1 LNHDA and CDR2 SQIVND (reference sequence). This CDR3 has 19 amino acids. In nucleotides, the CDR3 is TGTGCCAGTAGTATAGCCCTCCGTCGGAATAGGGCGGTCACAGATACGCAGTATTTT. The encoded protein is CASSIALRRNRAVTDTQYF.

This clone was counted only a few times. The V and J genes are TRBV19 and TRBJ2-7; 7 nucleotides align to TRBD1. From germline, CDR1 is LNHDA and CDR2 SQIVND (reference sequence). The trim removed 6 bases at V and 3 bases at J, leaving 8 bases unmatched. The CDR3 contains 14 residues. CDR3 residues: CASSHRGPFYEQYF. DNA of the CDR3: TGTGCCAGTAGCCACAGGGGTCCATTCTACGAGCAGTACTTC.

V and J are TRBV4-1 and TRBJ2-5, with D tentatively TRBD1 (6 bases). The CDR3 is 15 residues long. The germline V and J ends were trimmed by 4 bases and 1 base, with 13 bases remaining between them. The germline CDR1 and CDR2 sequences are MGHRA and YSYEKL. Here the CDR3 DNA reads TGCGCCAGCAGCCCTACCCGGACAGTCCAAGAGACCCAGTACTTC. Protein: CASSPTRTVQETQYF.

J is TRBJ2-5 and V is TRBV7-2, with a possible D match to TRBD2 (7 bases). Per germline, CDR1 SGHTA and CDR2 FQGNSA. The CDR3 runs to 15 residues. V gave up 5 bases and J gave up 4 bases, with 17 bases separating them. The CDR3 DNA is TGTGCCAGCAGCCGCCACGGGGGGCGGGGAGAGACCCAGTACTTC. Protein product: CASSRHGGRGETQYF.

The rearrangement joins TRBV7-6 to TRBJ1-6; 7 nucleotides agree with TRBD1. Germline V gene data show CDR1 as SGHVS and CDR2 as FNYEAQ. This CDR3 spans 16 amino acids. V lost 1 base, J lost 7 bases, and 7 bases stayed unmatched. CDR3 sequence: CASSLGRGQRNSPLHF. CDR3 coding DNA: TGTGCCAGCAGCTTAGGCAGGGGACAGCGAAATTCACCCCTCCACTTT.

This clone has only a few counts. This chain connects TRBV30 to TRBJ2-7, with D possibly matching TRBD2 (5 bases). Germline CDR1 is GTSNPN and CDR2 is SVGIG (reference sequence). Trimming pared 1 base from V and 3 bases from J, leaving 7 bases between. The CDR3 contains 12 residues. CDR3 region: CAWSGEGYEQYF. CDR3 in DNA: TGTGCCTGGAGTGGCGAGGGCTACGAGCAGTACTTC.

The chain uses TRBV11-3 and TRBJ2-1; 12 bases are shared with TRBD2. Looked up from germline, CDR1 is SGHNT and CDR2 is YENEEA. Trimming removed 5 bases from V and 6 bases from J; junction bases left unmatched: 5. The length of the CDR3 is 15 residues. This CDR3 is CASSAGLAGTNEQFF. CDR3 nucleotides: TGTGCCAGCAGCGCGGGACTAGCGGGTACCAATGAGCAGTTCTTC.

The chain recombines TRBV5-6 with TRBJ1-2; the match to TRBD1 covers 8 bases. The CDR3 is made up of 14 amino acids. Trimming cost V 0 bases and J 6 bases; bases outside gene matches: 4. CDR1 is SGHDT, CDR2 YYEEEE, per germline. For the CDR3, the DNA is TGTGCCAGCAGCTTGGCGGACAGGGTCGATGGCTACACCTTC. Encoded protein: CASSLADRVDGYTF.

The CDR3 nucleotides are TGTGCCAGCAGCTTAGAGGGAGGGCCCTACAATGAGCAGTTCTTC. Translation gives CASSLEGGPYNEQFF. The chain links TRBV7-8 to TRBJ2-1; 7 bases line up with TRBD2. This CDR3 has 15 amino acids. CDR1 is SGHVS, CDR2 FQNEAQ, per germline. Trimming at V came to 1 base and at J to 2 bases, leaving 2 bases not matched to a gene.

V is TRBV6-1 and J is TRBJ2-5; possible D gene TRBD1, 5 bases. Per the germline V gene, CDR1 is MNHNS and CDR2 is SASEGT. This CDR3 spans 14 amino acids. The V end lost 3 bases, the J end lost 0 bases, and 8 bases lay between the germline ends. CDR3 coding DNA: TGTGCCAGCAGTGATATGGGGCACCAAGAGACCCAGTACTTC. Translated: CASSDMGHQETQYF.

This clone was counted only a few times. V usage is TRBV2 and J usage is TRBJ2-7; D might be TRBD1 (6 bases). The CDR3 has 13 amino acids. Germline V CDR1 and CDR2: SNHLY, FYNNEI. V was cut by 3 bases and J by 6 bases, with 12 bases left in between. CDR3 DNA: TGTGCCAGCAGTGAGTGGCAGGGGAGCGAGCAGTACTTC. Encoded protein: CASSEWQGSEQYF.

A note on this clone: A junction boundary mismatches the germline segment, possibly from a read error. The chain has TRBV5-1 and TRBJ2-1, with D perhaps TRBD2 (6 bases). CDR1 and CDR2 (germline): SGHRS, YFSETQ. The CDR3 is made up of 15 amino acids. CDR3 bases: TGCGCCGGCAGCCTTAGCGGCTCCTTTCGGAATGAGCAGTTCTTC. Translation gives CAGSLSGSFRNEQFF.

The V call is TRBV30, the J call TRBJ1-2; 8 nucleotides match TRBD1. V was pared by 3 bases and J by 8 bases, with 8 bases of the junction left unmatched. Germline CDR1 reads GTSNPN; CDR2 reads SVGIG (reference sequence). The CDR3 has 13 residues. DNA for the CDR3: TGTGCCTGGAGAGACCAGGGGGCGGGCGGCTACACCTTC. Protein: CAWRDQGAGGYTF.

The CDR3 DNA reads as TGTGCCAGCAGTTCCTACAGGGGAAAGTTCTACGAGCAGTACTTC. Translated: CASSSYRGKFYEQYF. The J gene is TRBJ2-7, the V gene TRBV27; TRBD1 agrees at 7 bases. Unmatched junction bases numbered 9, after V lost 4 bases and J lost 3 bases. Germline-derived CDR1 and CDR2 are MNHEY and SMNVEV (reference sequence). The CDR3 contains 15 residues.

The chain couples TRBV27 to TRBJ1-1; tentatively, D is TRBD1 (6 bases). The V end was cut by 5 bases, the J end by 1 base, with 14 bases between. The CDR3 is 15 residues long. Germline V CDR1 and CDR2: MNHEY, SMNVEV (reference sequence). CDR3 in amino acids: CASSLVDRGNTEAFF. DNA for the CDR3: TGTGCCAGCAGTCTGGTGGACAGAGGGAACACTGAAGCTTTCTTT.

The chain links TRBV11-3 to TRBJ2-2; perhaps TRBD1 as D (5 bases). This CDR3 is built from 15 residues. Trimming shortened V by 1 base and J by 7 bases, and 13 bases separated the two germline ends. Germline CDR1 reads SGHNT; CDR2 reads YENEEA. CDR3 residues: CASSLGGIRGGELFF. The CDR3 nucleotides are TGTGCCAGCAGCTTAGGGGGAATAAGGGGCGGGGAGCTGTTTTTT.

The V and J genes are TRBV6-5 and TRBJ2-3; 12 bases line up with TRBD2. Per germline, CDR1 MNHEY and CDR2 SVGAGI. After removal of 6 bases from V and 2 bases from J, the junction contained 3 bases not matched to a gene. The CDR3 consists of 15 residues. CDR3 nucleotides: TGTGCCAGCAGCCGACTAGCGGGGGACACAGATACGCAGTATTTT. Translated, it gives CASSRLAGDTDTQYF.

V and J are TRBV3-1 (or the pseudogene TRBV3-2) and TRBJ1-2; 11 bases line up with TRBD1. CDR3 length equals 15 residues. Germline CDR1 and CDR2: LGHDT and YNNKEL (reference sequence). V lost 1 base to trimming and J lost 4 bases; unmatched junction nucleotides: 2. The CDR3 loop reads CASSQVGTGGYGYTF. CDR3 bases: TGTGCCAGCAGCCAAGTTGGGACAGGGGGCTATGGCTACACCTTC.

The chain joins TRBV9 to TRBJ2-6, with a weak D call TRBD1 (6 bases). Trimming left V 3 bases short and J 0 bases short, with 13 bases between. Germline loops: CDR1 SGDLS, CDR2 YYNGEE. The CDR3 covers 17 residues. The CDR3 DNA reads TGTGCCAGCAGCGCGAGTACAGGGTACTCTGGGGCCAACGTCCTGACTTTC. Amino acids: CASSASTGYSGANVLTF.

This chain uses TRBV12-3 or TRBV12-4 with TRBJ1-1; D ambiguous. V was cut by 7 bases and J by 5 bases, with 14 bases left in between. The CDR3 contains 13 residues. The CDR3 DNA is TGTGCCAGCACCTCAGTCCAACGGACTGAAGCTTTCTTT. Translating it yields CASTSVQRTEAFF.

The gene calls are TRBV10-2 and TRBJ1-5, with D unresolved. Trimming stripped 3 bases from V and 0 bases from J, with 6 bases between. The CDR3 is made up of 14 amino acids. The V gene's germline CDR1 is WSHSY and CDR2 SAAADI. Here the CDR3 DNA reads TGCGCCAGCAGTGATCTGTCTAGCAATCAGCCCCAGCATTTT. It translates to CASSDLSSNQPQHF.

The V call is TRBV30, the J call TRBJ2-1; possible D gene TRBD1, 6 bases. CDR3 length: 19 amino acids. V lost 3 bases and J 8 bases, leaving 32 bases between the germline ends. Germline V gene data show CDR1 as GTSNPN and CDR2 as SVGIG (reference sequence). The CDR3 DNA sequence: TGTGCCTGGAGGGGAAGACAGGCGACCAGGGGTGAGCGGTACGATGAGCAGTTCTTC. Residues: CAWRGRQATRGERYDEQFF.

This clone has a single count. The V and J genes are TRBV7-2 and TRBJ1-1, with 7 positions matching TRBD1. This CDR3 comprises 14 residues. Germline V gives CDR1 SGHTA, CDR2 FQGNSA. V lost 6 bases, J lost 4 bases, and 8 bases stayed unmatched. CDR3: CASRRTGVSTEAFF. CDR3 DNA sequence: TGTGCCAGCAGACGGACAGGCGTGAGCACTGAAGCTTTCTTT.